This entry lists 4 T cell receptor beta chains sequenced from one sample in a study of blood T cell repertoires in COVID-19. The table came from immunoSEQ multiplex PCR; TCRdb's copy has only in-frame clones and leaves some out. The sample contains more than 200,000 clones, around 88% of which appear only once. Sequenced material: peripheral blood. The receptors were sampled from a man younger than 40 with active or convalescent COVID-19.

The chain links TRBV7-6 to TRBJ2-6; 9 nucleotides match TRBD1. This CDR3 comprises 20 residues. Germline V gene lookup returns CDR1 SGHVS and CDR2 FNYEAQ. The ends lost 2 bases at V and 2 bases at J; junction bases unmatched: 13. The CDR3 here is CASSLIFVGQGPPGANVLTF. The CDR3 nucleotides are TGTGCCAGCAGCTTAATTTTCGTGGGACAGGGTCCCCCTGGGGCCAACGTCCTGACTTTC.

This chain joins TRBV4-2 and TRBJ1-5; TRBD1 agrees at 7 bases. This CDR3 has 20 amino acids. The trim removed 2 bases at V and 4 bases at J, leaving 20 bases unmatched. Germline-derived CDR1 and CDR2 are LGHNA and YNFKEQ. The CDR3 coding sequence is TGTGCCAGCAGCCAATTAGGGGTTAGGAGAGACCGGGACAGAAATCAGCCCCAGCATTTT. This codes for CASSQLGVRRDRDRNQPQHF.

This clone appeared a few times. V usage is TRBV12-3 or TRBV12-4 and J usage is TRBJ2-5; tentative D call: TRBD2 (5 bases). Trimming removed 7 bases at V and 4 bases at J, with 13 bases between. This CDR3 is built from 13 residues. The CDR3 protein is CASTVVGVETQYF. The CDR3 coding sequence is TGTGCCAGCACCGTCGTGGGAGTAGAGACCCAGTACTTC.

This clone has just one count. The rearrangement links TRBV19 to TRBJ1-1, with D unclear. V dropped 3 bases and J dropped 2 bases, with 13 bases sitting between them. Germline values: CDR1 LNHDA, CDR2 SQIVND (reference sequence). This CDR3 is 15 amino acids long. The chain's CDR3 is CASSIPSVSNTEAFF. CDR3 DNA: TGTGCCAGTAGTATCCCAAGCGTTTCCAACACTGAAGCTTTCTTT.